This TCR beta chain was sequenced for a study of beta chain features in type 1 diabetes. Overall study findings and caveats: Among patients with Type 1 diabetes, TCRB CDR3s were moderately but significantly shorter in every one of the four CD4+ subsets.

Sequencing targeted expressed TCRB transcripts, as all isolated RNA had been reverse transcribed. This table comes from immunoSEQ multiplex PCR, and its TCRdb copy is limited to in-frame clones, with some not included. This table holds about 180,000 clones, roughly 8% found once. Trimming removed 0 bases from V and 1 base from J, with 8 bases in between. CDR3 size: 15 residues. From germline, CDR1 is SGDLS and CDR2 YYNGEE. The single heparinised draw taken from each donor contained about 110 mL of blood on average. This clone was seen a few times. Its target is unknown. This clonotype was sampled from a man between 18 and 35 years old with type 1 diabetes. The chain has TRBV9 and TRBJ2-1, with a possible D match to TRBD2 (5 bases). Material for sequencing was central memory CD4+ T cells from blood. CDR3 amino acids: CASSVGIASYNEQFF. For the CDR3, the DNA is TGTGCCAGCAGCGTAGGGATAGCGTCCTACAATGAGCAGTTCTTC.